The T cell receptor (beta chain) under discussion was sequenced for a study of shared clonotypes between healthy human individuals. Whole-study results and caveats: Depth was large, yet rarefaction showed that sorted-subset sequencing was incomplete.

Sequenced by immunoSEQ multiplex PCR; TCRdb stores in-frame clones only, minus some. This table has fewer than 700,000 clones, 95% appearing once. To note about this clone: Antigen unknown.

Germline V gives CDR1 SGHRS, CDR2 YFSETQ. The CDR3 runs to 16 residues. With V trimmed by 2 bases and J by 6 bases, 9 bases remained unmatched. It was CD45RO-negative cells, positively selected for CCR7, that made up naive CD8 cells, with terminally differentiated effector memory CD45RA+ cells excluded. Sequences were obtained from naive CD8+ T cells sorted from blood. The clonotype comes from a young woman in good health. V is TRBV5-1 and J is TRBJ2-1, with 9 bases fitting TRBD1. CDR3 sequence: CASSFPGQGFGNEQFF. The CDR3 region has the DNA TGCGCCAGCAGCTTCCCGGGACAGGGTTTCGGCAATGAGCAGTTCTTC.